Reported below is one T cell receptor beta chain. This sample was taken from a study of shared clonotypes between healthy human individuals. Study context: Donors consisted of two women and three men between 18 and 49. The study used three CD4 naive, three CD4 memory, two CD8 naive and one CD8 memory plate per donor.

The trim removed 5 bases at V and 3 bases at J, leaving 4 bases unmatched. CDR3 size: 13 residues. Germline CDR1 is SGHVS and CDR2 is FQNEAQ. Naivety among CD8 cells was defined by CD45RO negativity and positive CCR7 selection, thereby excluding terminally differentiated effector memory CD45RA+ cells. The method was immunoSEQ multiplex PCR; TCRdb's version includes in-frame clones alone and lacks a portion of them. The table records about 600,000 clones, roughly 95% of them present only once. The receptor comes from a woman aged 25 to 39 in good health. The sequencing sample was made of naive CD8+ T cells sorted from blood. V gene TRBV7-8 combines with J gene TRBJ2-7; TRBD1 aligns across 7 bases. CDR3 in DNA: TGTGCCAGCAGCGTCTACAGGGGCTACGAGCAGTACTTC. Translated, it gives CASSVYRGYEQYF.